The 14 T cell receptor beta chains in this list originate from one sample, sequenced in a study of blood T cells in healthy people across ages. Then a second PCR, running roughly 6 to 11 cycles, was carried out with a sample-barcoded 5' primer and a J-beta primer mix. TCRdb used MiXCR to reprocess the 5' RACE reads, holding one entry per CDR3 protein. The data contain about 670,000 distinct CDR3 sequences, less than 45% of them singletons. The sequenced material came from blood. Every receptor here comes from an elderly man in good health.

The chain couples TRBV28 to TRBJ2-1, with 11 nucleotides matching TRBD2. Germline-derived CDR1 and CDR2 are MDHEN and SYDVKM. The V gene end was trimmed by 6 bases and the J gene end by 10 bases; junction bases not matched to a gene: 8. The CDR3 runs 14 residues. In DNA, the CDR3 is TGTGCCAGCAGATACGGTCTAGCGGGAGGCGAGCAGTTCTTC. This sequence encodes CASRYGLAGGEQFF.

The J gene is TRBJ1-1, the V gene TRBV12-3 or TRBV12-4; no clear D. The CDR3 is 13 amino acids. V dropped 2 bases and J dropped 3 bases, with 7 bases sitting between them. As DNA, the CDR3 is TGTGCCAGCAGTTTAAATGAGGACACTGAAGCTTTCTTT. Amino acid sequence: CASSLNEDTEAFF.

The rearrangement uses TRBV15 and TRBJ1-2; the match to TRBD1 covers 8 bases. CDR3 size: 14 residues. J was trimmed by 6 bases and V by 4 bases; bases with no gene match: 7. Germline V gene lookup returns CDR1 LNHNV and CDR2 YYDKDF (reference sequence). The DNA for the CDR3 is TGTGCCACCAGCACTAGGACAGGGAGGAATGGCTACACCTTC. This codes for CATSTRTGRNGYTF. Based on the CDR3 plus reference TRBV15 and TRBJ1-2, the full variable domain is DAMVIQNPRYQVTQFGKPVTLSCSQTLNHNVMYWYQQKSSQAPKLLFHYYDKDFNNEADTPDNFQSRRPNTSFCFLDIRSPGLGDTAMYLCATSTRTGRNGYTFGSGTRLTVV.

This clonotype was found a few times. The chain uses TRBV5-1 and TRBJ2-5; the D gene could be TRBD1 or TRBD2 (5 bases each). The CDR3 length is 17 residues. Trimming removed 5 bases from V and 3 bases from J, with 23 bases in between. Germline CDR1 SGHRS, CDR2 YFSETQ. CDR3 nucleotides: TGCGCCAGCAGATGGTCGAAGAACGGCTGGGACGAAGAGACCCAGTACTTC. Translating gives CASRWSKNGWDEETQYF. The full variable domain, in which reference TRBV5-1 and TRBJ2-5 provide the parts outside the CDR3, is KAGVTQTPRYLIKTRGQQVTLSCSPISGHRSVSWYQQTPGQGLQFLFEYFSETQRNKGNFPGRFSGRQFSNSRSEMNVSTLELGDSALYLCASRWSKNGWDEETQYFGPGTRLLVL.

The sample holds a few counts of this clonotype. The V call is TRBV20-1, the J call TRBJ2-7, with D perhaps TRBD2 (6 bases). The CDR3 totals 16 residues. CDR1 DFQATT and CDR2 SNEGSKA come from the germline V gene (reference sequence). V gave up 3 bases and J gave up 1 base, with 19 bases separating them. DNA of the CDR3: TGCAGTGCTAGTTCTCCCACGGGGAGGAGTTCCTACGAGCAGTACTTC. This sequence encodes CSASSPTGRSSYEQYF.

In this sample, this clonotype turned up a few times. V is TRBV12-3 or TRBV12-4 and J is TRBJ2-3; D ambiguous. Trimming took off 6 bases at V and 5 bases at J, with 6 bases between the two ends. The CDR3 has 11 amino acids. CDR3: CASRYKDTQYF. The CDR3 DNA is TGTGCCAGCAGGTACAAAGATACGCAGTATTTT.

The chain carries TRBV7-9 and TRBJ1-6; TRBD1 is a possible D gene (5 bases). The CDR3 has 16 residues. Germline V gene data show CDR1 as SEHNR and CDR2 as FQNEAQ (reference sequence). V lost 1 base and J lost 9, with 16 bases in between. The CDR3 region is CASSLGGQGSVSPLHF. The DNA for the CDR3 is TGTGCCAGCAGCTTAGGAGGCCAGGGAAGTGTTTCACCCCTCCACTTT.

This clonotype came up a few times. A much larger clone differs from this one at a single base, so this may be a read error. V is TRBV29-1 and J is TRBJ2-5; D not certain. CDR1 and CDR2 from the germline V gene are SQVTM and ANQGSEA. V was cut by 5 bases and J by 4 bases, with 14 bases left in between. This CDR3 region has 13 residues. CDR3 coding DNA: TGCAGCGTTCTGGAGCCAAACGGAGAGACCCAGTACTTC. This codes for CSVLEPNGETQYF.

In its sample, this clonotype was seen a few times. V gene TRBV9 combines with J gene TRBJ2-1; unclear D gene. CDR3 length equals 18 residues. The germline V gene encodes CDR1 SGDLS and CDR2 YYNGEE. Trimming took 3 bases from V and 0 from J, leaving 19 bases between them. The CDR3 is CASSAKGLGQDSYNEQFF. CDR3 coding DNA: TGTGCCAGCAGCGCAAAGGGTCTAGGGCAGGACTCCTACAATGAGCAGTTCTTC. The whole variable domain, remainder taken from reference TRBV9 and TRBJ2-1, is DSGVTQTPKHLITATGQRVTLRCSPRSGDLSVYWYQQSLDQGLQFLIQYYNGEERAKGNILERFSAQQFPDLHSELNLSSLELGDSALYFCASSAKGLGQDSYNEQFFGPGTRLTVL.

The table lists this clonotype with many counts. CDR3 bases: TGCAGCGTTGTGACTAGCTCACGCACCCAGTTCTTC. Translated: CSVVTSSRTQFF. The chain recombines TRBV29-1 with TRBJ2-1; TRBD2 matches 7 bases. The ends lost 4 bases at V and 13 bases at J; junction bases unmatched: 10. CDR1 and CDR2 (germline): SQVTM, ANQGSEA. The CDR3 length is 12 residues.

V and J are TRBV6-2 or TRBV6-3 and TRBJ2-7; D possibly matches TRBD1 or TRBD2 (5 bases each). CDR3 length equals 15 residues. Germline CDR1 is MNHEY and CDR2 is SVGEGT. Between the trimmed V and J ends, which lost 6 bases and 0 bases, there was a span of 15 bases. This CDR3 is CASRVTGTGSYEQYF. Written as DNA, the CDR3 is TGTGCCAGCAGAGTCACCGGGACGGGCTCCTACGAGCAGTACTTC.

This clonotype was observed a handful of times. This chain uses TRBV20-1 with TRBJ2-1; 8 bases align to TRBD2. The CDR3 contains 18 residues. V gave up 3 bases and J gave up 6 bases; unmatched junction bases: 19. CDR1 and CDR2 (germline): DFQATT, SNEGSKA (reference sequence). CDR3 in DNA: TGCAGTGCTAGGCCCCCCGGGGGGGCTCCTCCAAATACCAATGAGCAGTTCTTC. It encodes CSARPPGGAPPNTNEQFF.

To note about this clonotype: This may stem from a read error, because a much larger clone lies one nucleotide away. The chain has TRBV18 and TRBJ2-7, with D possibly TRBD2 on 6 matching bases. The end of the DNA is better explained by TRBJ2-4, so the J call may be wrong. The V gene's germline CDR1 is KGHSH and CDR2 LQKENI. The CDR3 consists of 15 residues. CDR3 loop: CASSPTSGATNIQYF. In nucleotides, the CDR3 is TGTGCCAGCTCACCGACTAGTGGAGCCACAAACATTCAGTACTTC.

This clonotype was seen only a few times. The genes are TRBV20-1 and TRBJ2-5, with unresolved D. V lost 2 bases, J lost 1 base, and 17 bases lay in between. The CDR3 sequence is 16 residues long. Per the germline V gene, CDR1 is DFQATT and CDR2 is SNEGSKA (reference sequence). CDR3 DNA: TGCAGTGCTAGACTATCGATCCTCACGCCCCAAGAGACCCAGTACTTC. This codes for CSARLSILTPQETQYF.